This TCR beta chain was sequenced for a study of T-cell memory formation after mild COVID-19. In the study overall: Clusters were largely donor specific.

As to this clonotype: The antigen is unknown.

Libraries for TCRalpha and TCRbeta carried sample barcodes and unique molecular identifiers via 5'RACE. TCRdb fed the 5' RACE reads into MiXCR, producing one record per CDR3 protein. The table records more than 350,000 distinct CDR3 sequences, 20% to 25% of them present only once. The study, taken as a whole, reports: Prior to infection, memory already included some responding clones, suggesting cross-reactive memory joined. The study found contracting CD4+ clones mainly in CM and EM and contracting CD8+ clones in EMRA.

CDR1 SQVTM and CDR2 ANQGSEA come from the germline V gene. The CDR3 loop spans 13 amino acids. Deletions cut 3 bases from V and 3 bases from J, with 12 bases between. The sample taken for sequencing was PBMCs or a T cell subset sorted from them (not recorded which). The clonotype originates from an adult woman who had mild COVID-19 (a few samples of this study predate the infection). Cell type and time point are not known. The chain has TRBV29-1 and TRBJ2-7; D tentatively reads TRBD1 or TRBD2 (5 bases each). This chain's CDR3 is CSVEVGVHYEQYF. In DNA, the CDR3 is TGCAGCGTTGAGGTGGGGGTTCACTACGAGCAGTACTTC.